One sample yielded the 21 T cell receptor beta chains listed below, sequenced in a study of beta chain features in type 1 diabetes. Every isolated RNA sample was fully reverse transcribed, so sequencing captured expressed TCRB transcripts. Here immunoSEQ multiplex PCR was the method, and the copy in TCRdb shows in-frame clones only, minus some. This sample carries about 740,000 clones, around an eighth of them seen once, and the ten largest clones take approximately 0.02%. Overall study results and limits: Type 1 diabetes patients showed a moderate but significant shortening of TCRB CDR3s in all four CD4+ subsets.

These receptors' targets are unknown. The sequenced sample consisted of naive CD4+ T cells from blood. All receptors derive from a man aged 18 to 30 with type 1 diabetes.

The rearrangement joins TRBV5-1 to TRBJ2-5; 8 bases are shared with TRBD1. Trimming at V came to 0 bases and at J to 4 bases, leaving 5 bases not matched to a gene. This CDR3 has 15 residues. Germline-derived CDR1 and CDR2 are SGHRS and YFSETQ. This CDR3 reads CASSLVGQGRETQYF. The CDR3 DNA reads as TGCGCCAGCAGCTTGGTTGGACAGGGTAGAGAGACCCAGTACTTC. The full variable domain, in which reference TRBV5-1 and TRBJ2-5 provide the parts outside the CDR3, is KAGVTQTPRYLIKTRGQQVTLSCSPISGHRSVSWYQQTPGQGLQFLFEYFSETQRNKGNFPGRFSGRQFSNSRSEMNVSTLELGDSALYLCASSLVGQGRETQYFGPGTRLLVL.

The chain recombines TRBV5-4 with TRBJ2-7; 14 positions agree with TRBD2. Germline values: CDR1 SGHNT, CDR2 YYREEE (reference sequence). V lost 5 bases to trimming and J lost 6 bases; unmatched junction nucleotides: 7. This CDR3 has 15 residues. In nucleotides, the CDR3 is TGTGCCAGCAGTTCGGGACTAGCGGGGGAGTTCGAGCAGTACTTC. It translates to CASSSGLAGEFEQYF.

The chain employs TRBV7-9 and TRBJ2-7, with TRBD2 as a possible D gene (5 bases). Germline V gene data show CDR1 as SEHNR and CDR2 as FQNEAQ (reference sequence). The CDR3 has 14 amino acids. Trimming removed 6 bases at V and 2 bases at J, with 14 bases between. In nucleotides, the CDR3 is TGTGCCAGCAGTCCCGGGAAGACGACCTACGAGCAGTACTTC. Protein product: CASSPGKTTYEQYF. Full variable domain (outside the CDR3, taken from reference TRBV7-9 and TRBJ2-7): DTGVSQNPRHKITKRGQNVTFRCDPISEHNRLYWYRQTLGQGPEFLTYFQNEAQLEKSRLLSDRFSAERPKGSFSTLEIQRTEQGDSAMYLCASSPGKTTYEQYFGPGTRLTVT.

The J gene is TRBJ2-5, the V gene TRBV5-1; D ambiguous. Trimming took 2 bases from V and 5 from J, leaving 7 bases between them. CDR3 length equals 12 residues. Looked up from germline, CDR1 is SGHRS and CDR2 is YFSETQ. This chain's CDR3 is CASSFTWETQYF. In nucleotides, the CDR3 is TGCGCCAGCAGCTTCACCTGGGAGACCCAGTACTTC.

This clone showed up just a few times. The chain links TRBV5-1 to TRBJ1-2; D is perhaps TRBD1 (5 bases). There are 13 residues in the CDR3. Trimming left V 4 bases short and J 7 bases short, with 14 bases between. Germline CDR1 reads SGHRS; CDR2 reads YFSETQ. The CDR3 loop reads CASSPGQHGGYTF. The CDR3 DNA reads TGCGCCAGCAGCCCAGGGCAGCATGGTGGCTACACCTTC.

V gene TRBV11-3 combines with J gene TRBJ2-5; no definite D call. The V end was cut by 3 bases, the J end by 5 bases, with 10 bases between. There are 13 residues in the CDR3. Germline-derived CDR1 and CDR2 are SGHNT and YENEEA. The CDR3 is CASSFAGVETQYF. CDR3 coding DNA: TGTGCCAGCAGCTTCGCCGGCGTGGAGACCCAGTACTTC.

The chain links TRBV6-6 to TRBJ2-7; D is unresolved. Germline V gene data show CDR1 as MNHNY and CDR2 as SVGAGI (reference sequence). Trimming cost V 7 bases and J 2 bases, with 12 bases left between them. The CDR3 loop spans 13 amino acids. CDR3 protein: CASTDRSTYEQYF. The DNA of the CDR3 is TGTGCCAGCACCGATAGGAGTACCTACGAGCAGTACTTC.

This clone was detected a few times. The chain has TRBV14 and TRBJ2-1; D is uncertain. Trimming shortened V by 1 base and J by 9 bases, and 10 bases separated the two germline ends. Germline V gene lookup returns CDR1 SGHDN and CDR2 FVKESK. This CDR3 spans 13 amino acids. The CDR3 here is CASSQVPPGEQFF. In DNA form, the CDR3 reads TGTGCCAGCAGCCAAGTACCCCCGGGTGAGCAGTTCTTC. Complete variable domain (other parts from reference TRBV14 and TRBJ2-1): EAGVTQFPSHSVIEKGQTVTLRCDPISGHDNLYWYRRVMGKEIKFLLHFVKESKQDESGMPNNRFLAERTGGTYSTLKVQPAELEDSGVYFCASSQVPPGEQFFGPGTRLTVL.

This chain joins TRBV9 and TRBJ2-5; 7 bases agree with TRBD1. With 2 bases clipped from V and 5 bases from J, the junction kept 3 bases outside the gene matches. CDR1 is SGDLS, CDR2 YYNGEE, per germline. The CDR3 is made up of 13 amino acids. Here the CDR3 reads CASSVTGAETQYF. The DNA of the CDR3 is TGTGCCAGCAGCGTCACAGGGGCGGAGACCCAGTACTTC.

This clone was counted a few times. This rearrangement joins TRBV7-7 to TRBJ1-1; D is unresolved. CDR1 and CDR2 from the germline V gene are SSHAT and FNYEAQ (reference sequence). CDR3 length equals 13 residues. V dropped 1 base and J dropped 3 bases, with 6 bases sitting between them. The DNA for the CDR3 is TGTGCCAGCAGCTTAGTGTTCGACACTGAAGCTTTCTTT. Amino acids: CASSLVFDTEAFF.

The V gene is TRBV6-6, the J gene TRBJ2-1; D is perhaps TRBD2 (7 bases). Germline V gene sequence: CDR1 MNHNY, CDR2 SVGAGI (reference sequence). The CDR3 has 15 amino acids. V lost 6 bases to trimming and J lost 8 bases, with 20 bases between them. Written as DNA, the CDR3 is TGTGCCAGCAGCCCGTTGGGGGGGCGGCGAGATGAGCAGTTCTTC. Its protein is CASSPLGGRRDEQFF.

The genes are TRBV2 and TRBJ2-2; tentative D call: TRBD2 (5 bases). Trimming removed 8 bases at V and 0 bases at J, with 13 bases between. The CDR3 runs 15 residues. The germline CDR1 and CDR2 sequences are SNHLY and FYNNEI. CDR3 amino acids: CASRTGLTNTGELFF. In nucleotides, the CDR3 is TGTGCCAGCCGCACCGGACTCACGAACACCGGGGAGCTGTTTTTT.

The sample holds a few counts of this clone. The V gene is TRBV7-2, the J gene TRBJ1-1; D remains ambiguous. The V gene's germline CDR1 is SGHTA and CDR2 FQGNSA. The ends were cut back, 2 bases at V and 6 bases at J, with 10 bases in the middle. The CDR3 is 13 residues long. CDR3 in amino acids: CASSLTAQAEAFF. CDR3 in DNA: TGTGCCAGCAGCTTAACGGCGCAGGCTGAAGCTTTCTTT.

V usage is TRBV27 and J usage is TRBJ2-1, with 10 bases fitting TRBD2. Germline lookup yields CDR1 MNHEY and CDR2 SMNVEV (reference sequence). The CDR3 is 16 amino acids. The junction had 2 bases not matched to a gene; V was cut back by 2 bases and J by 1 base. The CDR3 protein is CASSLMTSGSYNEQFF. The CDR3 DNA is TGTGCCAGCAGTTTAATGACTAGCGGGTCCTACAATGAGCAGTTCTTC.

This clone was counted a few times. The genes are TRBV19 and TRBJ2-7, with TRBD1 matching over 7 bases. CDR3 size: 13 residues. The J segment lost 3 bases and the V segment lost 1 base, leaving 0 bases of the junction unmatched. The V gene's germline CDR1 is LNHDA and CDR2 SQIVND (reference sequence). Here the CDR3 DNA reads TGTGCCAGTAGTATAGGGGACAGCTACGAGCAGTACTTC. Translation: CASSIGDSYEQYF. The complete variable domain, with remaining parts taken from reference TRBV19 and TRBJ2-7, reads DGGITQSPKYLFRKEGQNVTLSCEQNLNHDAMYWYRQDPGQGLRLIYYSQIVNDFQKGDIAEGYSVSREKKESFPLTVTSAQKNPTAFYLCASSIGDSYEQYFGPGTRLTVT.

This clone was seen a handful of times. The chain combines TRBV5-4 with TRBJ2-1; D might be TRBD2 (7 bases). The CDR3 runs to 17 residues. The germline CDR1 and CDR2 sequences are SGHNT and YYREEE (reference sequence). Trimming removed 0 bases from V and 3 bases from J, with 16 bases in between. CDR3 in amino acids: CASSLVGAGANYNEQFF. The DNA for the CDR3 is TGTGCCAGCAGCTTGGTAGGGGCGGGGGCTAACTACAATGAGCAGTTCTTC.

The V gene is TRBV5-4, the J gene TRBJ2-3, with D maybe TRBD2 (5 bases). V shed 0 bases and J shed 1 base, with 12 bases lying between them. The CDR3 covers 16 residues. Germline V gene data show CDR1 as SGHNT and CDR2 as YYREEE (reference sequence). The CDR3 sequence is CASSLGGYGGTDTQYF. The CDR3 DNA follows: TGTGCCAGCAGCTTGGGAGGGTATGGCGGCACAGATACGCAGTATTTT.

The chain combines TRBV29-1 with TRBJ2-3; D unresolved. The length of the CDR3 is 10 residues. V dropped 5 bases and J dropped 6 bases, with 6 bases sitting between them. Germline CDR1 reads SQVTM; CDR2 reads ANQGSEA. CDR3 residues: CSVSDDTQYF. DNA for the CDR3: TGCAGCGTTTCGGATGATACGCAGTATTTT.

This clone was seen a few times. V gene TRBV19 combines with J gene TRBJ2-6, with D possibly called TRBD1 or TRBD2 (5 bases each). The CDR3 contains 16 residues. V shed 3 bases and J shed 0 bases, with 9 bases lying between them. In germline, CDR1 is LNHDA, CDR2 SQIVND (reference sequence). The CDR3 protein is CASSIPGPSGANVLTF. CDR3 DNA: TGTGCCAGTAGTATCCCGGGACCCTCTGGGGCCAACGTCCTGACTTTC.

This rearrangement joins TRBV5-1 to TRBJ2-5; 8 positions match TRBD1. Trimming removed 4 bases from V and 5 bases from J; junction bases left unmatched: 7. Germline assignment: CDR1 SGHRS and CDR2 YFSETQ. The CDR3 sequence is 14 residues long. As DNA, the CDR3 is TGCGCCAGCAGCACGACAGGGGATGGGGAGACCCAGTACTTC. Amino acids: CASSTTGDGETQYF.

This clone was seen only a few times. The rearrangement links TRBV11-3 to TRBJ2-4, with D possibly being TRBD1 or TRBD2 (5 bases each). Trimming cost V 5 bases and J 6 bases, with 20 bases left between them. Looked up from germline, CDR1 is SGHNT and CDR2 is YENEEA. CDR3 size: 16 residues. CDR3 region: CASSLSWGPGGNIQYF. Written as DNA, the CDR3 is TGTGCCAGCAGCCTGAGTTGGGGACCTGGGGGAAACATTCAGTACTTC.